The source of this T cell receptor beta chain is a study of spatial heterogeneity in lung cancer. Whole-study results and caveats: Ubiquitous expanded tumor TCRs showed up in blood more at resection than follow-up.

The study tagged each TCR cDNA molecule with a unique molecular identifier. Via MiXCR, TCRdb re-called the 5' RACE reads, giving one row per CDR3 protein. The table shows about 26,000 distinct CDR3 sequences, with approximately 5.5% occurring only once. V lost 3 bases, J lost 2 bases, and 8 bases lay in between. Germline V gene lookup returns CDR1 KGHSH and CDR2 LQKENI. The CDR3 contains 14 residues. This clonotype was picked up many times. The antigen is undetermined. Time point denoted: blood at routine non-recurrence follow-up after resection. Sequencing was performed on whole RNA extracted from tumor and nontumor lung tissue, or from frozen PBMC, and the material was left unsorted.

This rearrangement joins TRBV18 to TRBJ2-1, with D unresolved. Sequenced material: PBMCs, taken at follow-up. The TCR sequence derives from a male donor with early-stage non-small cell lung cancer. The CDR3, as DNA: TGTGCCAGCTCACCCCCCGGGCCCTACAATGAGCAGTTCTTC. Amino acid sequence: CASSPPGPYNEQFF.